One and the same sample provided the 7 T cell receptor beta chains below, sequenced in a study of cytomegalovirus exposure and HLA in healthy donors (dated by TCRdb to about 2017). Receptor amplification or capture employed the immunoSEQ multiplex PCR assay. For the multiplex PCR, a mixture combining 60 forward primers for TCR Vbeta segments and 13 reverse primers for TCR Jbeta segments was used. TCRdb's version of the immuneACCESS table is confined to in-frame rearrangements and falls short of the full clone set. An unresolved V gene accounts for under half of the shortfall where checked; the remainder is of unknown origin. The sample table contains roughly 280,000 clones; only one count was recorded for around 65% of them. The ten largest clones add up to 2% to 2.5% of the sample. The sequenced material came from PBMCs. These TCRs come from a female donor in good health and CMV-seronegative.

The rearrangement uses TRBV10-3 and TRBJ2-1, with unresolved D. Trimming took off 5 bases at V and 1 base at J, with 6 bases between the two ends. The germline CDR1 and CDR2 sequences are ENHRY and SYGVKD. The CDR3 spans 13 residues. The DNA for the CDR3 is TGTGCCATCAGTTTGTCTTCCTACAATGAGCAGTTCTTC. It codes for CAISLSSYNEQFF.

This clone has a handful of counts. This chain joins TRBV13 and TRBJ2-1; 9 bases are a match to TRBD1. Germline CDR1 and CDR2: PRHDT and FYEKMQ (reference sequence). The CDR3 contains 17 residues. V shed 0 bases and J 4 bases; nucleotides not matched to a gene: 7. The CDR3 sequence: CASSLGSGTGLYNEQFF. The CDR3 DNA reads TGTGCCAGCAGCTTAGGAAGTGGGACAGGGCTTTACAATGAGCAGTTCTTC.

This rearrangement joins TRBV5-1 to TRBJ2-5; 8 nucleotides line up with TRBD2. Germline CDR1 and CDR2: SGHRS and YFSETQ. Trimming at V came to 4 bases and at J to 4 bases, leaving 15 bases not matched to a gene. The CDR3 is 17 residues long. This CDR3 is CASSLAGVAGNRETQYF. In DNA form, the CDR3 reads TGCGCCAGCAGCCTGGCTGGCGTAGCGGGAAATAGAGAGACCCAGTACTTC.

The chain carries TRBV19 and TRBJ2-3; TRBD2 agrees at 12 bases. CDR1 and CDR2 from the germline V gene are LNHDA and SQIVND (reference sequence). The V gene end was trimmed by 4 bases and the J gene end by 0 bases; junction bases not matched to a gene: 5. The length of the CDR3 is 17 residues. In nucleotides, the CDR3 is TGTGCCAGTAGTACTGGGACTAGCGGGTCTAGCACAGATACGCAGTATTTT. This codes for CASSTGTSGSSTDTQYF.

V gene TRBV10-3 combines with J gene TRBJ2-7, with 9 bases matching TRBD1. Germline loops: CDR1 ENHRY, CDR2 SYGVKD. The CDR3 is 15 residues long. V shed 4 bases and J 5 bases; nucleotides not matched to a gene: 9. CDR3 DNA sequence: TGTGCCATCAGTGGGCCCGGGACAGGGACGGACGAGCAGTACTTC. Amino acid sequence: CAISGPGTGTDEQYF.

Notes on this clone: Within the sample, other DNA sequences also encode this same CDR3. The V gene is TRBV2, the J gene TRBJ2-2; possible D gene TRBD1, 5 bases. The germline CDR1 and CDR2 sequences are SNHLY and FYNNEI. V was shortened by 3 bases and J by 8 bases, with 10 bases between the two germline ends. The CDR3 has 13 residues. CDR3 sequence: CASSEQGTGELFF. In nucleotides, the CDR3 is TGTGCCAGCAGTGAGCAGGGTACGGGGGAGCTGTTTTTT.

CDR3 loop: CASSLGDRDYEQYF. CDR3 coding DNA: TGCGCCAGCAGCTTGGGCGACAGGGACTACGAGCAGTACTTC. This rearrangement joins TRBV5-1 to TRBJ2-7, with TRBD1 matching over 7 bases. Germline CDR1 is SGHRS and CDR2 is YFSETQ. With 0 bases clipped from V and 3 bases from J, the junction kept 3 bases outside the gene matches. This CDR3 region has 14 residues.